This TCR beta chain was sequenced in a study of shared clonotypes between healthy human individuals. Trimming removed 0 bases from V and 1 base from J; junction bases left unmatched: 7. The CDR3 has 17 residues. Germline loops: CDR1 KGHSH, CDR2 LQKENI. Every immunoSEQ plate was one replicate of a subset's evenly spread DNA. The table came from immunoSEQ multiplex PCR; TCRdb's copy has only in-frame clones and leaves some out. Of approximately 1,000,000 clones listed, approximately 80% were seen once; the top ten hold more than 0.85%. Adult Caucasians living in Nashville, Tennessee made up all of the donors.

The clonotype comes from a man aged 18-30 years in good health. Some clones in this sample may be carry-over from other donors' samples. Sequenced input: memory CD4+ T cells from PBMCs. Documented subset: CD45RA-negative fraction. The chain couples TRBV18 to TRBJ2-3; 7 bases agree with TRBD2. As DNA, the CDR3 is TGTGCCAGCTCACCACCGAGGCGGGAGAGGGGCACAGATACGCAGTATTTT. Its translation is CASSPPRRERGTDTQYF. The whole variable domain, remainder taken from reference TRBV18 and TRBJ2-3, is NAGVMQNPRHLVRRRGQEARLRCSPMKGHSHVYWYRQLPEEGLKFMVYLQKENIIDESGMPKERFSAEFPKEGPSILRIQQVVRGDSAAYFCASSPPRRERGTDTQYFGPGTRLTVL.